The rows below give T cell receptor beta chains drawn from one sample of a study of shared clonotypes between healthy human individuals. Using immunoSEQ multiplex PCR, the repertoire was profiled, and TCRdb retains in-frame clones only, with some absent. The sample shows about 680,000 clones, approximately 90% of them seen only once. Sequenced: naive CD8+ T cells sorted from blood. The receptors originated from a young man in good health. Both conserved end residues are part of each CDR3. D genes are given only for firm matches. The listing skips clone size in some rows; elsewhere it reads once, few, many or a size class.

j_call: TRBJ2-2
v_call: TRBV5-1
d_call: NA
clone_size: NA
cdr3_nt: TGCGCCAGCAGCCCTTATGGCGCCCAGGGGGAGCTGTTTTTT
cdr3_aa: CASSPYGAQGELFF

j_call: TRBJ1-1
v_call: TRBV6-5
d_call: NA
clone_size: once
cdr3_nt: TGTGCCAGCAGTTACTCCGGGGGCGCAGCCACTGAAGCTTTCTTT
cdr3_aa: CASSYSGGAATEAFF

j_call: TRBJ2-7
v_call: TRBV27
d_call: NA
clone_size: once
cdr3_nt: TGTGCCAGCAGCCCCACTGCTGCCTACGAGCAGTACTTC
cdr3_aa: CASSPTAAYEQYF

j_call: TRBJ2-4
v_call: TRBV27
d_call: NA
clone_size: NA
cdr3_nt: TGTGCCACAAGCCGGGAGAACATTCAGTACTTC
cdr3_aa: CATSRENIQYF

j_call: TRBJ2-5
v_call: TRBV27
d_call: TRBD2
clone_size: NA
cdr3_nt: TGTGCCAGCAGTTTCCTAGGACTAGTTCAAGAGACCCAGTACTTC
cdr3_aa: CASSFLGLVQETQYF

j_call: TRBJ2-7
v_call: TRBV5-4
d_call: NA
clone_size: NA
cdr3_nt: TGTGCCAGCAGCTTGTGGCCGGGGGCGGGCTCCTACGAGCAGTACTTC
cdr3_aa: CASSLWPGAGSYEQYF

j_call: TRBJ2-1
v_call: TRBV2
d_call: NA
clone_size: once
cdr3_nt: TGTGCCAGCATTGGAAATCTTGAGCAGTTCTTC
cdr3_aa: CASIGNLEQFF

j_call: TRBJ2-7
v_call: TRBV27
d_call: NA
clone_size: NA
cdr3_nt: TGTGCCAGCGACGAGGGCAGCTACGAGCAGTACTTC
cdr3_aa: CASDEGSYEQYF

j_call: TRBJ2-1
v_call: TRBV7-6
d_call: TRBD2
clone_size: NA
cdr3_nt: TGTGCCAGCAGCTTAGCACTAGCGAGCTCCTACAATGAGCAGTTCTTC
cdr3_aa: CASSLALASSYNEQFF

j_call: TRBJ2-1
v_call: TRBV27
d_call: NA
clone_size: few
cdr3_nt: TGTGCCAGCAACCCTGGGGACGGGAGTGGTTATGAGCAGTTCTTC
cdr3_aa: CASNPGDGSGYEQFF

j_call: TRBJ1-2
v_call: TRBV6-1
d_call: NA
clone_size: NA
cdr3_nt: TGTGCCAGCGCCGGCTTAAGACCGGGTGGCTACACCTTC
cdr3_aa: CASAGLRPGGYTF

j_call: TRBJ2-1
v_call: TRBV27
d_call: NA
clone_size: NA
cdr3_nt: TGTGCCAGCAGTCTAGACACTCCGGCGGACAATGAGCAGTTCTTC
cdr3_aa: CASSLDTPADNEQFF

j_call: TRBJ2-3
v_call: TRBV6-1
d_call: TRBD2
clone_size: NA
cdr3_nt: TGTGCCAGCAGTGCAAGCGGGAGCTTCCCAGATACGCAGTATTTT
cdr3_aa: CASSASGSFPDTQYF

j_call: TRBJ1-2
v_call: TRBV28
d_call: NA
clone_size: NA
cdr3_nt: TGTGCCAGCAGTCCCATCACCAGGGGAAGACGCTATGGCTACACCTTC
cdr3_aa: CASSPITRGRRYGYTF

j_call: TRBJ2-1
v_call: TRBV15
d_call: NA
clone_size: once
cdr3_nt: TGTGCCACCCGGCCTGACTCCTACAATGAGCAGTTCTTC
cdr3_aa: CATRPDSYNEQFF